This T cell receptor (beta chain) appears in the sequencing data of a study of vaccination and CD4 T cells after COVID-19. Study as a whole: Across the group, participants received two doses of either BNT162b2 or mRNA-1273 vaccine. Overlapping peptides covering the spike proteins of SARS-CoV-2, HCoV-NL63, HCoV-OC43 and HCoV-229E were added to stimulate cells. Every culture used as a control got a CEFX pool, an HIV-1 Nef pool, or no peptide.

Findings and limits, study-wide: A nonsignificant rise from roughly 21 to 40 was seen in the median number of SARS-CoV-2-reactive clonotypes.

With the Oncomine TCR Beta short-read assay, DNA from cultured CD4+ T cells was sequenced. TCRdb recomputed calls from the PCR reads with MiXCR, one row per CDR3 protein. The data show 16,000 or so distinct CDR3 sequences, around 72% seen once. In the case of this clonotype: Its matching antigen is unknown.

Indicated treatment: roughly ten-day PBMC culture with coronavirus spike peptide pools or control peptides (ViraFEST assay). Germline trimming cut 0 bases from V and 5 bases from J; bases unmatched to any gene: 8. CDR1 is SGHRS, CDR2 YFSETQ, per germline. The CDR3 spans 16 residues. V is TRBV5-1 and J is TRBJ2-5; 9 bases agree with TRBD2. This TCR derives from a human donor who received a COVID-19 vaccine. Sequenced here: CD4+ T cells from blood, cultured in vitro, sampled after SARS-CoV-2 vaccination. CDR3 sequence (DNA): TGCGCCAGCAGCTTGGAAGGCGGGGGGGCTGGGGAGACCCAGTACTTC. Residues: CASSLEGGGAGETQYF. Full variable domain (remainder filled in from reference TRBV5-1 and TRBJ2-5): KAGVTQTPRYLIKTRGQQVTLSCSPISGHRSVSWYQQTPGQGLQFLFEYFSETQRNKGNFPGRFSGRQFSNSRSEMNVSTLELGDSALYLCASSLEGGGAGETQYFGPGTRLLVL.